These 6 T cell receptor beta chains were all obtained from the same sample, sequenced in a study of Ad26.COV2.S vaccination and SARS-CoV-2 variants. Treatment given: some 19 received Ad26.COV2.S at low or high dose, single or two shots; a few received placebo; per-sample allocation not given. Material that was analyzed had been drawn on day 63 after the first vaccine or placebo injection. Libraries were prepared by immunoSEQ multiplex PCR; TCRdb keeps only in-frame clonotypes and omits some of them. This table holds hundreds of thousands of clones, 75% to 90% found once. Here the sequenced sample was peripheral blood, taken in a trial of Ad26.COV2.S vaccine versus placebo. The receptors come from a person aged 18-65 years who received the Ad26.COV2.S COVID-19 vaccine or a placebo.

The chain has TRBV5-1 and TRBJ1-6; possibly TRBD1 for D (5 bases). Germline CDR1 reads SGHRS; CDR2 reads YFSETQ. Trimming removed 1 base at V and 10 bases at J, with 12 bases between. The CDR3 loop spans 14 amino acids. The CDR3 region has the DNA TGCGCCAGCAGCTTGTCCGGGGGAGTCTCACCCCTCCACTTT. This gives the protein CASSLSGGVSPLHF. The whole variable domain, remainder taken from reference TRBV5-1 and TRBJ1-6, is KAGVTQTPRYLIKTRGQQVTLSCSPISGHRSVSWYQQTPGQGLQFLFEYFSETQRNKGNFPGRFSGRQFSNSRSEMNVSTLELGDSALYLCASSLSGGVSPLHFGNGTRLTVT.

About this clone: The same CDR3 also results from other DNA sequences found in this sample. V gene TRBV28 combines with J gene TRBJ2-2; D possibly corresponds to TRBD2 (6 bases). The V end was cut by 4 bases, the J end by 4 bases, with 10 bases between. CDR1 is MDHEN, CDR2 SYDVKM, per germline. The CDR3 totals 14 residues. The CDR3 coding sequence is TGTGCCAGCAGTTCCACCGGGGGCACCGGGGAGCTGTTTTTT. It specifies CASSSTGGTGELFF.

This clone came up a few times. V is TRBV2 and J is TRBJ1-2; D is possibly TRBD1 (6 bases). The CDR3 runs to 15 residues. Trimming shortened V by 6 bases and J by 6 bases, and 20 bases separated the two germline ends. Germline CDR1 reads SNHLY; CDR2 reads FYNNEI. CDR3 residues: CASSVESGVLDGYTF. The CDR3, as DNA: TGTGCCAGCAGCGTTGAATCAGGGGTTTTAGATGGCTACACCTTC.

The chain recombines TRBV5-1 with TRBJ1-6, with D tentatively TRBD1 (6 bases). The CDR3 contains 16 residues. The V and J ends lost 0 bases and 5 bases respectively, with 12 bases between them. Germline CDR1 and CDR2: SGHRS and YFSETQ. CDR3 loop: CASSLEPQGDNSPLHF. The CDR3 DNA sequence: TGCGCCAGCAGCTTGGAACCACAGGGCGATAATTCACCCCTCCACTTT.

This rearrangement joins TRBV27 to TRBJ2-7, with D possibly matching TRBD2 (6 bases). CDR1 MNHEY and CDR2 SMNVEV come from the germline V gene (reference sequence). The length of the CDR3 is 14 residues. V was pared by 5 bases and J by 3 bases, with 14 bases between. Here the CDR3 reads CASSLRLGLYEQYF. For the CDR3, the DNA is TGTGCCAGCAGTCTCCGACTAGGTCTCTACGAGCAGTACTTC.

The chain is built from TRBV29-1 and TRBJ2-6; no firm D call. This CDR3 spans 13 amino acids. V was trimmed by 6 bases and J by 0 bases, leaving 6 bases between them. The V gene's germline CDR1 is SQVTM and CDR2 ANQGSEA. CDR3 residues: CSVAFSGANVLTF. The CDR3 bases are TGCAGCGTGGCTTTCTCTGGGGCCAACGTCCTGACTTTC.